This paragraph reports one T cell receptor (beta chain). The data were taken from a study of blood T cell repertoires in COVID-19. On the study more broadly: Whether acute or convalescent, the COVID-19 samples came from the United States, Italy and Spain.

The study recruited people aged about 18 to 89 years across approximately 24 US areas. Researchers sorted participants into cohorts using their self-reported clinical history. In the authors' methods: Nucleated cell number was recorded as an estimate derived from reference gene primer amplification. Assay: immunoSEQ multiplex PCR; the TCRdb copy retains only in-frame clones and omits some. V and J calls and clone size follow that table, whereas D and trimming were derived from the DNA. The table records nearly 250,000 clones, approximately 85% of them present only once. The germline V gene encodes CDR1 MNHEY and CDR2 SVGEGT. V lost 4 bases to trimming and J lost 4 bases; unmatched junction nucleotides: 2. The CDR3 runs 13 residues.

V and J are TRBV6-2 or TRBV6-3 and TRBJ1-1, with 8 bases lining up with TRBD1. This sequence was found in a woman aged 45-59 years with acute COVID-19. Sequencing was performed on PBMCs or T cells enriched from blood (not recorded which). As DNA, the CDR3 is TGTGCCAGCAGTTTCACAGGGGGCACTGAAGCTTTCTTT. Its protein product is CASSFTGGTEAFF.